Presented here are 18 T cell receptor beta chains from one specimen sequenced in a study of T-cell reconstitution after alpha-beta-depleted transplantation in children. Unique molecular identifiers were incorporated during preparation of the TCRbeta library. TCRdb re-derived calls from the PCR reads in MiXCR, one entry per CDR3 protein. Of approximately 420,000 distinct CDR3 sequences listed, approximately 11% are singletons. The specimen comprised PBMCs from the stem cell graft donor, sampled from the stem cell graft. The receptors derive from a human donor who donated a stem cell graft to a child with acute myeloid leukemia.

The chain recombines TRBV7-9 with TRBJ1-5; tentative D call: TRBD1 (5 bases). The CDR3 covers 13 residues. Germline V gene sequence: CDR1 SEHNR, CDR2 FQNEAQ (reference sequence). V was cut by 4 bases and J by 7 bases, with 11 bases left in between. CDR3 residues: CASSSGWDQPQHF. CDR3 DNA sequence: TGTGCCAGCAGCTCAGGCTGGGACCAGCCCCAGCATTTT.

This rearrangement joins TRBV2 to TRBJ2-1; D unresolved. The CDR3 is 14 residues long. Germline-derived CDR1 and CDR2 are SNHLY and FYNNEI. With 4 bases removed from V and 9 bases from J, the gap between germline ends came to 16 bases. The CDR3 bases are TGTGCCAGCAGTGTTGTAATAGCTGGTGGTGAGCAGTTCTTC. This codes for CASSVVIAGGEQFF.

V usage is TRBV30 and J usage is TRBJ2-7, with 14 bases that match TRBD2. The germline V gene has CDR1 GTSNPN and CDR2 SVGIG (reference sequence). The CDR3 runs to 17 residues. The J segment lost 1 base and the V segment lost 2 bases, leaving 7 bases of the junction unmatched. CDR3 in DNA: TGTGCCTGGAGTTTGGGACTAGCGGGAGATAGGTCCTACGAGCAGTACTTC. Its protein is CAWSLGLAGDRSYEQYF.

This clonotype was picked up a small number of times. The V call is TRBV5-1, the J call TRBJ1-2, with unresolved D. Trimming shortened V by 6 bases and J by 5 bases, and 17 bases separated the two germline ends. CDR3 length equals 14 residues. Per germline, CDR1 SGHRS and CDR2 YFSETQ. The CDR3 sequence is CASTQTGSEYGYTF. The CDR3 nucleotides are TGCGCCAGCACCCAAACGGGGTCGGAATATGGCTACACCTTC.

This clonotype was counted between two and nine times. V gene TRBV7-6 combines with J gene TRBJ2-5, with 8 nucleotides matching TRBD2. Looked up from germline, CDR1 is SGHVS and CDR2 is FNYEAQ. The CDR3 is made up of 13 amino acids. V trimming: 10 bases; J trimming: 4 bases; junction bases outside the gene matches: 8. The CDR3 nucleotides are TGTGCCACTCGGACCGCGGGAGGAGAGACCCAGTACTTC. Translating gives CATRTAGGETQYF.

This clonotype was recorded a few times. The genes are TRBV5-1 and TRBJ1-3; no clear D gene. The CDR3 totals 16 residues. Germline lookup yields CDR1 SGHRS and CDR2 YFSETQ. Trimming removed 5 bases at V and 1 base at J, with 16 bases between. DNA of the CDR3: TGCGCCAGCAGTAACCAGCCCGCAGAGTCTGGAAACACCATATATTTT. It codes for CASSNQPAESGNTIYF.

This chain uses TRBV5-1 with TRBJ2-3; 10 bases line up with TRBD2. The trim removed 4 bases at V and 7 bases at J, leaving 12 bases unmatched. The germline V gene encodes CDR1 SGHRS and CDR2 YFSETQ. The CDR3 has 16 residues. CDR3 sequence (DNA): TGCGCCAGCAGCGATGGAGGGCTAGCGGGGGCATATACGCAGTATTTT. Amino acid sequence: CASSDGGLAGAYTQYF.

V is TRBV10-3 and J is TRBJ1-1; D is undetermined. V was trimmed by 10 bases and J by 4 bases, leaving 16 bases between them. CDR1 is ENHRY, CDR2 SYGVKD, per germline. There are 13 residues in the CDR3. The DNA of the CDR3 is TGTGCCACCCTGGACCGAGCGAGCACTGAAGCTTTCTTT. This encodes CATLDRASTEAFF.

The chain has TRBV29-1 and TRBJ1-1; maybe TRBD1 (5 bases). Germline loops: CDR1 SQVTM, CDR2 ANQGSEA. Deletions cut 6 bases from V and 4 bases from J, with 18 bases between. The CDR3 contains 14 residues. DNA of the CDR3: TGCAGCGTCAATCGCGGGGGAACGGGCACTGAAGCTTTCTTT. It encodes CSVNRGGTGTEAFF.

This chain connects TRBV9 to TRBJ2-3, with D hard to call. The CDR3 length is 14 residues. Germline V gene lookup returns CDR1 SGDLS and CDR2 YYNGEE. The V end was cut by 0 bases, the J end by 3 bases, with 8 bases between. The CDR3 bases are TGTGCCAGCAGCGTAGGATCGATAACAGATACGCAGTATTTT. It yields the protein CASSVGSITDTQYF.

This clonotype was counted many times. The chain couples TRBV5-1 to TRBJ1-2; a possible D gene is TRBD1 (5 bases). Germline-derived CDR1 and CDR2 are SGHRS and YFSETQ. Trimming left V 0 bases short and J 0 bases short, with 9 bases between. This CDR3 comprises 15 residues. The CDR3 loop reads CASSLVAGTNYGYTF. The CDR3 DNA reads as TGCGCCAGCAGCTTGGTGGCAGGGACTAACTATGGCTACACCTTC. Looking up the rest from reference TRBV5-1 and TRBJ1-2 gives the full variable domain: KAGVTQTPRYLIKTRGQQVTLSCSPISGHRSVSWYQQTPGQGLQFLFEYFSETQRNKGNFPGRFSGRQFSNSRSEMNVSTLELGDSALYLCASSLVAGTNYGYTFGSGTRLTVV.

Details on this clonotype: A much bigger clone sits one base away, suggesting this may be a read error. The CDR3 DNA reads TGTGCCAGCAGTGCCCCCGGGACTAGTGGGAAGCCCCAGTACTTC. It specifies CASSAPGTSGKPQYF. This sequence joins TRBV12-3 or TRBV12-4 and TRBJ2-5, with 8 bases identical to TRBD2. The CDR3 loop spans 15 amino acids. V was clipped by 5 bases and J by 9 bases; unmatched bases: 14.

Ten or more counts support this clonotype. J is TRBJ1-2 and V is TRBV12-3 or TRBV12-4; D gene unclear. V lost 3 bases, J lost 7 bases, and 6 bases lay in between. The CDR3 has 11 residues. The CDR3 region has the DNA TGTGCCAGCAGTTTGAGAGGTGGCTACACCTTC. This sequence encodes CASSLRGGYTF.

This clonotype occurred a few times. This sequence joins TRBV20-1 and TRBJ2-1, with TRBD1 matching over 9 bases. V lost 5 bases, J lost 10 bases, and 6 bases stayed unmatched. Germline lookup yields CDR1 DFQATT and CDR2 SNEGSKA (reference sequence). The CDR3 is made up of 12 amino acids. The CDR3 sequence is CSAGDRVREQFF. Written as DNA, the CDR3 is TGCAGTGCTGGGGACAGGGTGAGAGAGCAGTTCTTC.

This clonotype turned up a few times. The chain links TRBV7-2 to TRBJ2-7, with 10 bases that match TRBD2. Germline V gene sequence: CDR1 SGHTA, CDR2 FQGNSA. This CDR3 region has 17 residues. With V trimmed by 4 bases and J by 3 bases, 12 bases remained unmatched. The CDR3 coding sequence is TGTGCCAGCAGCTCCGGACTAGCGGTGACGTGGCGCTACGAGCAGTACTTC. It yields the protein CASSSGLAVTWRYEQYF.

This clonotype was recorded many times. The rearrangement links TRBV2 to TRBJ2-2; D call uncertain. CDR1 is SNHLY, CDR2 FYNNEI, per germline. This CDR3 is built from 15 residues. V lost 0 bases and J 1 base, leaving 6 bases between the germline ends. CDR3 in amino acids: CASSEAGRNTGELFF. The CDR3 coding sequence is TGTGCCAGCAGTGAAGCGGGTAGGAACACCGGGGAGCTGTTTTTT.

This clonotype was counted a few times. This chain connects TRBV20-1 to TRBJ2-1; D not resolved. The V gene's germline CDR1 is DFQATT and CDR2 SNEGSKA (reference sequence). Trimming stripped 4 bases from V and 0 bases from J, with 19 bases between. The CDR3 covers 17 residues. In DNA, the CDR3 is TGCAGTGCTACGGACCCGAAATTTATAAGCTCCTACAATGAGCAGTTCTTC. This translates into CSATDPKFISSYNEQFF.

The chain employs TRBV12-3 or TRBV12-4 and TRBJ2-7; no definite D call. The length of the CDR3 is 13 residues. Trimming left V 6 bases short and J 3 bases short, with 12 bases between. CDR3 region: CASSHSWGYEQYF. The CDR3 nucleotides read TGTGCCAGCAGCCATAGCTGGGGCTACGAGCAGTACTTC.